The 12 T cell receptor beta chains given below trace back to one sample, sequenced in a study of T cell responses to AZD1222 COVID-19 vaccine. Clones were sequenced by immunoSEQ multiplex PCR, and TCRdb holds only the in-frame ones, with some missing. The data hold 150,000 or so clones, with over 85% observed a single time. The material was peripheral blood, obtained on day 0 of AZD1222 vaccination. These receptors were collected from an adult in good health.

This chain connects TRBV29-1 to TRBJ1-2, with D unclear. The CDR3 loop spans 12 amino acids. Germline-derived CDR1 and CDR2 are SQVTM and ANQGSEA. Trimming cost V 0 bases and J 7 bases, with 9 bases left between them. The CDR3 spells CSVEERGSGYTF. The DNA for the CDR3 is TGCAGCGTTGAAGAACGTGGTTCTGGCTACACCTTC.

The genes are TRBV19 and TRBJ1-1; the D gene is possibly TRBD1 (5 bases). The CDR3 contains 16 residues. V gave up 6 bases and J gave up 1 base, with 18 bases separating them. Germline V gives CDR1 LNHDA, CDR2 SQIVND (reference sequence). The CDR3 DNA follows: TGTGCCAGTAGGGACATTCGGGATGCGGGGAACACTGAAGCTTTCTTT. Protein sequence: CASRDIRDAGNTEAFF.

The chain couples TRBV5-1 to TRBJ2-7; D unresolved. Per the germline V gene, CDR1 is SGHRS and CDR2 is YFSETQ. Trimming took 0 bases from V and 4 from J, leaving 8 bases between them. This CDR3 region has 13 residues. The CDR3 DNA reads TGCGCCAGCAGCTTGGTGGTTGAATACGAGCAGTACTTC. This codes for CASSLVVEYEQYF.

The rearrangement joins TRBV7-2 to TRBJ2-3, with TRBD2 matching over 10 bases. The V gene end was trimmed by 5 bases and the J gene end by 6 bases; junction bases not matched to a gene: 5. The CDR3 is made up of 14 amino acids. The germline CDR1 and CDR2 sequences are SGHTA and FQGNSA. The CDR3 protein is CASSPGTSADTQYF. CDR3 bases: TGTGCCAGCAGCCCAGGGACTAGCGCGGATACGCAGTATTTT. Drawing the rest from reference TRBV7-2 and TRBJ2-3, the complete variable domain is GAGVSQSPSNKVTEKGKDVELRCDPISGHTALYWYRQSLGQGLEFLIYFQGNSAPDKSGLPSDRFSAERTGGSVSTLTIQRTQQEDSAVYLCASSPGTSADTQYFGPGTRLTVL.

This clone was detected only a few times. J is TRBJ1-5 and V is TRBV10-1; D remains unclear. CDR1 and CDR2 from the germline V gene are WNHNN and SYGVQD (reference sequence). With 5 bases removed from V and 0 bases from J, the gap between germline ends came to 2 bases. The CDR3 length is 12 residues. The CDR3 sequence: CASSNSNQPQHF. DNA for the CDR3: TGCGCCAGCAGTAATAGCAATCAGCCCCAGCATTTT.

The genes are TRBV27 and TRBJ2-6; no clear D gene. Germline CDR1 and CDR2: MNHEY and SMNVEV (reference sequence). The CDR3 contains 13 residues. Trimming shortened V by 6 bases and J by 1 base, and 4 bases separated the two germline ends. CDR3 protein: CASSRSGANVLTF. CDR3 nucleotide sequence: TGTGCCAGCAGCCGATCTGGGGCCAACGTCCTGACTTTC.

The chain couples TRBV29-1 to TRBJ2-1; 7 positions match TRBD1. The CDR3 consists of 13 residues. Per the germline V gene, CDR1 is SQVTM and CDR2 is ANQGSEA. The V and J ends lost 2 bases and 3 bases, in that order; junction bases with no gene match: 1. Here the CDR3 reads CSVERQGYNEQFF. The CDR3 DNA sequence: TGCAGCGTTGAACGACAGGGCTACAATGAGCAGTTCTTC.

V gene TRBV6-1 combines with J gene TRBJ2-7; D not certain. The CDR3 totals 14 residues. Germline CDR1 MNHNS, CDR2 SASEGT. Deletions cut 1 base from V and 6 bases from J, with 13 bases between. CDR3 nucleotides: TGTGCCAGCAGTGAAGTGACCGGGTCCGGCGAGCAGTACTTC. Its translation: CASSEVTGSGEQYF.

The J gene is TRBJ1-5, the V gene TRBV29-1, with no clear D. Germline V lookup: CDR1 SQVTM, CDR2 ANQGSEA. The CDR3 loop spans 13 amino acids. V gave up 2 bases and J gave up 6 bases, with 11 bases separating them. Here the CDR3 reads CSVEWKEGQPQHF. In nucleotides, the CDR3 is TGCAGCGTTGAATGGAAAGAGGGTCAGCCCCAGCATTTT.

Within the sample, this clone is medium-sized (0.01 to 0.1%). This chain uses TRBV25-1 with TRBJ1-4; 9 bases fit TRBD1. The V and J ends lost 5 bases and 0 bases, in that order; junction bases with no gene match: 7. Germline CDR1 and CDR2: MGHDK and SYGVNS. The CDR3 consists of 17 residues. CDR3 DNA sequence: TGTGCCAGCAGTACCCCGGGACAGGGCGCAACTAATGAAAAACTGTTTTTT. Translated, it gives CASSTPGQGATNEKLFF.

CDR3 in DNA: TGTGCCAGCAGTACCCAGGGAGGAAGCACTGAAGCTTTCTTT. Its translation is CASSTQGGSTEAFF. V gene TRBV28 combines with J gene TRBJ1-1; TRBD1 might be the D (5 bases). The V and J ends lost 5 bases and 4 bases respectively, with 14 bases between them. Germline CDR1 is MDHEN and CDR2 is SYDVKM. CDR3 length: 14 residues.

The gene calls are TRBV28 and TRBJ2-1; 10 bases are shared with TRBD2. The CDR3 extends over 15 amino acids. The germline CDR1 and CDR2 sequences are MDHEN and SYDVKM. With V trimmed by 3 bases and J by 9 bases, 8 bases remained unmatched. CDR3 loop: CASSFRSGGVIEQFF. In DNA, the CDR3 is TGTGCCAGCAGTTTTAGGAGCGGGGGGGTCATTGAGCAGTTCTTC.